This record covers a single T cell receptor beta chain. This entry is derived from a study of blood T cell repertoires in COVID-19. For the study at large: Acute-phase and convalescent COVID-19 samples originated in the United States, Italy and Spain. From T cells, B-cell-depleted T cells, or PBMCs came the material, which was cDNA or gDNA.

In germline, CDR1 is GTSNPN, CDR2 SVGIG (reference sequence). Trimming shortened V by 0 bases and J by 3 bases, and 12 bases separated the two germline ends. The CDR3 is made up of 14 amino acids. Authors' analysis steps: Amplifying reference gene primers gave estimates of nucleated cell counts. Sequencing used immunoSEQ multiplex PCR; TCRdb keeps in-frame clones, though not all of them. The D gene and trimming were derived from the DNA, and the V and J assignments and clone size from that table. The sample lists under 300,000 clones, roughly 85% occurring once. The rearrangement uses TRBV30 and TRBJ2-7; D is unresolved. Input material: peripheral blood. The TCR was taken from a woman aged 25-40 years with active or convalescent COVID-19. In DNA form, the CDR3 reads TGTGCCTGGAGTGTTTCCGGCGGCTACTACGAGCAGTACTTC. This sequence encodes CAWSVSGGYYEQYF.